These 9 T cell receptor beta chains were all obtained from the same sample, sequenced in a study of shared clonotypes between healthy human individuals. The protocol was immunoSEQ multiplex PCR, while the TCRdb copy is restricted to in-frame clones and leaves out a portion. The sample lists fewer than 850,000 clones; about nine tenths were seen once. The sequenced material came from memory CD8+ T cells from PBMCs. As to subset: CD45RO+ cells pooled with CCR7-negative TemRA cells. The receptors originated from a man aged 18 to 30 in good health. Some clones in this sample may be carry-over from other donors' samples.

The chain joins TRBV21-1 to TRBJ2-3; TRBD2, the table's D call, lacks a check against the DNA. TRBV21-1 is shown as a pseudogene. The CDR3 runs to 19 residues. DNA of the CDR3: TGTGCCAGCAGCAAAGTACCGAGCGGGGAAGCCCCTAGCACAGATACGCAGTATTTT. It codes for CASSKVPSGEAPSTDTQYF.

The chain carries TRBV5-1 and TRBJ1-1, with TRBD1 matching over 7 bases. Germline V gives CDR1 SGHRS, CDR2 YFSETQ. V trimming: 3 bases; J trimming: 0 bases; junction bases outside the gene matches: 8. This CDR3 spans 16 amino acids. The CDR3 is CASSSGTVLMNTEAFF. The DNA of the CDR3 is TGCGCCAGCAGCTCCGGGACAGTTCTCATGAACACTGAAGCTTTCTTT.

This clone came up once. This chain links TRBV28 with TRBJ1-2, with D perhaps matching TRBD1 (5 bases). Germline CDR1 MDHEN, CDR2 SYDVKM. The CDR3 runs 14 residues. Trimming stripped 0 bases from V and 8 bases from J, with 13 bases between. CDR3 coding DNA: TGTGCCAGCAGTTTATGGGCCAGGGAGCGAGGCTACACCTTC. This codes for CASSLWARERGYTF.

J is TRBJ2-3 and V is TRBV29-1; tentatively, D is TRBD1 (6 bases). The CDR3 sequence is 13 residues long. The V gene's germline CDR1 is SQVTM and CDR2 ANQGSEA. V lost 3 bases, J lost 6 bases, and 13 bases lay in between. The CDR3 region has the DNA TGCAGCGTTGAGCGTGGGGGCAGCGATACGCAGTATTTT. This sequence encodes CSVERGGSDTQYF.

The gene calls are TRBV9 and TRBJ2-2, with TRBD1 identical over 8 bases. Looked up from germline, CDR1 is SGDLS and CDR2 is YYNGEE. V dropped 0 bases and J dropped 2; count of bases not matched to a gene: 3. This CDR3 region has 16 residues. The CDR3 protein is CASSVGGQANTGELFF. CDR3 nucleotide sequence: TGTGCCAGCAGCGTAGGGGGACAGGCAAACACCGGGGAGCTGTTTTTT.

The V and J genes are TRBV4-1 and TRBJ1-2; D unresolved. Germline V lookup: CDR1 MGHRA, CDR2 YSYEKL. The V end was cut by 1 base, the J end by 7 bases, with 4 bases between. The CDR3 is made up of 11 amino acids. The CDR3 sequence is CASSQVGGYTF. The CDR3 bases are TGCGCCAGCAGCCAAGTTGGTGGCTACACCTTC.

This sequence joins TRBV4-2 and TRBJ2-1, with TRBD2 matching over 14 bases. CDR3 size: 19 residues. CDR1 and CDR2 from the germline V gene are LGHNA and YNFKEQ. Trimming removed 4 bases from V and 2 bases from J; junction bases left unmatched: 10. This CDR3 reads CASSPLAQTSGRAYNEQFF. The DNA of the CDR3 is TGTGCCAGCAGCCCCTTAGCCCAGACTAGCGGGAGGGCCTACAATGAGCAGTTCTTC.

The CDR3 sequence is CASSHIGGINIQYF. In nucleotides, the CDR3 is TGTGCCAGCAGCCATATCGGCGGGATAAACATTCAGTACTTC. The chain uses TRBV14 and TRBJ2-4; possibly TRBD2 for D (6 bases). Per germline, CDR1 SGHDN and CDR2 FVKESK. Trimming cost V 3 bases and J 6 bases, with 12 bases left between them. This CDR3 comprises 14 residues.

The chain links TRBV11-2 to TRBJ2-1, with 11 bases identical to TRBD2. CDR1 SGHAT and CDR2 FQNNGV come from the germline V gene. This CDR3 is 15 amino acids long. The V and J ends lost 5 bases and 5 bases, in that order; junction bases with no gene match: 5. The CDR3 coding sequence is TGTGCCAGCAGCGACACTAGCGGGAGCAACAATGAGCAGTTCTTC. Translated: CASSDTSGSNNEQFF.